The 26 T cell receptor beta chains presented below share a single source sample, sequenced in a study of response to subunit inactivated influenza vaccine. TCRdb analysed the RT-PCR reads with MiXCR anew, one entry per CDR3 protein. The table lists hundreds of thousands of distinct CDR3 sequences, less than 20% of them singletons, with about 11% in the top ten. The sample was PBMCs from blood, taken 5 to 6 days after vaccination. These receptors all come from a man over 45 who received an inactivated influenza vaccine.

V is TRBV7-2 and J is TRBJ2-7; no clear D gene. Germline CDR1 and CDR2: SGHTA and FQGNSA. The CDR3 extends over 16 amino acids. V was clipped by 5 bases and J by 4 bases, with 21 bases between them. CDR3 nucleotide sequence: TGTGCCAGCAGCCTAAGATCGACCCTAACTGTTTACGAGCAGTACTTC. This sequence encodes CASSLRSTLTVYEQYF.

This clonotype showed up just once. CDR3 bases: TGTGCCAGCAGCGGCAAAGCGGATTCCTACAATGAGCAGTTCTTC. Encoded protein: CASSGKADSYNEQFF. The genes are TRBV9 and TRBJ2-1; maybe TRBD2 (5 bases). Germline CDR1 SGDLS, CDR2 YYNGEE. V gave up 3 bases and J gave up 1 base, with 11 bases separating them. The CDR3 consists of 15 residues.

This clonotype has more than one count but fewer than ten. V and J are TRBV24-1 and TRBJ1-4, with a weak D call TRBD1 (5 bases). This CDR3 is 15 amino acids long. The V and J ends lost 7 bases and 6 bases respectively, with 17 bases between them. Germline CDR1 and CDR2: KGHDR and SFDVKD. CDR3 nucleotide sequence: TGTGCCACCAGGGGGCTGGACTCGGTCGATGAAAAACTGTTTTTT. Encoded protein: CATRGLDSVDEKLFF.

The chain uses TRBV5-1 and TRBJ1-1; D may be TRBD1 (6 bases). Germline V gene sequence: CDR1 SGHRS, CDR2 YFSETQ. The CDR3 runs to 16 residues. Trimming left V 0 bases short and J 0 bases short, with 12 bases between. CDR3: CASSLGATGLNTEAFF. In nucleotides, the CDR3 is TGCGCCAGCAGCTTGGGGGCGACAGGATTGAACACTGAAGCTTTCTTT.

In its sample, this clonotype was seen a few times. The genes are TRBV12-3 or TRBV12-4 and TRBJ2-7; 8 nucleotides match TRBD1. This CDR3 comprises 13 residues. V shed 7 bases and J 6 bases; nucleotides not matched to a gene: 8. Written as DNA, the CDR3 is TGTGCCAGCACCCGAACAGGGGGAGGCGAGCAGTACTTC. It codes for CASTRTGGGEQYF.

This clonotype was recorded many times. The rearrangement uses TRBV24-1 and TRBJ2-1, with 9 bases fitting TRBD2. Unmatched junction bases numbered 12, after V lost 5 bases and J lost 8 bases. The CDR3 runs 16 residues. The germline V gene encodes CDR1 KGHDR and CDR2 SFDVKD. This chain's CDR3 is CATSGRGGRVAYEQFF. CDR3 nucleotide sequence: TGTGCCACCAGTGGGAGGGGCGGGAGGGTTGCCTATGAGCAGTTCTTC.

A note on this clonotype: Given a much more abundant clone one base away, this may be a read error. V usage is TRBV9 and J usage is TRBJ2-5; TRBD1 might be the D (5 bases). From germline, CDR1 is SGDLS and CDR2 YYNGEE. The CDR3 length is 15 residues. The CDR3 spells CASFPDREYHETQYF. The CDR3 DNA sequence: TGTGCCAGCTTTCCCGACAGAGAGTACCACGAGACCCAGTACTTC.

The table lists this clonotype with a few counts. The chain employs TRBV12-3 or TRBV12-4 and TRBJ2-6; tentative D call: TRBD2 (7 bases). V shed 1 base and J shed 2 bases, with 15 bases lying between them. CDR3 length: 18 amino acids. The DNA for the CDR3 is TGTGCCAGCAGTTTAGGGGGGCTGGGGGGGCCTGGGGCCAACGTCCTGACTTTC. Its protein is CASSLGGLGGPGANVLTF.

Here the CDR3 reads CASRPGQLVTRNNEQFF. CDR3 nucleotides: TGTGCCAGCAGACCGGGACAGCTCGTGACTAGAAACAATGAGCAGTTCTTC. This rearrangement joins TRBV12-3 or TRBV12-4 to TRBJ2-1; tentative D call: TRBD1 (7 bases). Trimming pared 6 bases from V and 5 bases from J, leaving 23 bases between. The CDR3 sequence is 17 residues long.

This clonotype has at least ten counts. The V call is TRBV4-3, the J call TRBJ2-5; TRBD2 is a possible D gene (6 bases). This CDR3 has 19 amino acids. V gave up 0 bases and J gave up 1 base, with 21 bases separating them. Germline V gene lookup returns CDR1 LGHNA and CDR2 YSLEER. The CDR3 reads CASSQDLYPKEEGQETQYF. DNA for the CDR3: TGCGCCAGCAGCCAAGATTTGTATCCGAAAGAGGAGGGCCAAGAGACCCAGTACTTC.

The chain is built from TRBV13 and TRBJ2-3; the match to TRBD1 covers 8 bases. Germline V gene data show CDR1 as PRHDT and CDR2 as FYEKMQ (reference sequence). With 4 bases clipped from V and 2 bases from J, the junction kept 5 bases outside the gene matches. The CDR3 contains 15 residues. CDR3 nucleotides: TGTGCCAGCAGCTCACCGGGACAGGACACAGATACGCAGTATTTT. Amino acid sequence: CASSSPGQDTDTQYF.

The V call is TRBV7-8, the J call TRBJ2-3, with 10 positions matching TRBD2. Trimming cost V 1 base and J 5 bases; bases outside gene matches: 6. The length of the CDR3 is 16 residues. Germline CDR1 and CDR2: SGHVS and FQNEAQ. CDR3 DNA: TGTGCCAGCAGCTTAGTGGCTAGCGGGAGAATAGATACGCAGTATTTT. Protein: CASSLVASGRIDTQYF.

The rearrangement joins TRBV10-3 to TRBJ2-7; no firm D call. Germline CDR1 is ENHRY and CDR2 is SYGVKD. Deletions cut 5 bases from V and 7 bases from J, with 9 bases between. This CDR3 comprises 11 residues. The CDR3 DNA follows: TGTGCCATCAGTCAAACCGGGGAGCAGTACTTC. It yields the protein CAISQTGEQYF.

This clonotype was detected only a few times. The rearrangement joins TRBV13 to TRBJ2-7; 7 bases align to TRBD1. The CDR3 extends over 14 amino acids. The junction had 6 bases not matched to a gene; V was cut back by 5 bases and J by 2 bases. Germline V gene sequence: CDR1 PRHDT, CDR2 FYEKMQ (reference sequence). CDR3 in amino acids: CASSPGQAAYEQYF. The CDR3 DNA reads TGTGCCAGCAGCCCCGGACAGGCGGCCTACGAGCAGTACTTC.

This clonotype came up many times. The CDR3 bases are TGCAGTGCTAGACCCTCAGGGGTCTCCTACGAGCAGTACTTC. Residues: CSARPSGVSYEQYF. The J gene is TRBJ2-7, the V gene TRBV20-1; D might be TRBD1 (6 bases). The germline gives CDR1 DFQATT, CDR2 SNEGSKA (reference sequence). The CDR3 is 14 amino acids. The V gene lost 2 bases and the J gene lost 0 bases, with 11 bases spanning the gap.

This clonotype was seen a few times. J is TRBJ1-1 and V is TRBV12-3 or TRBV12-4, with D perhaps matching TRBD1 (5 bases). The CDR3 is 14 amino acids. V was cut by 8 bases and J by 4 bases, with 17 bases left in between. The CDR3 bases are TGTGCCAGCGCCCCACGGGCGGGGGGCACTGAAGCTTTCTTT. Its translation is CASAPRAGGTEAFF.

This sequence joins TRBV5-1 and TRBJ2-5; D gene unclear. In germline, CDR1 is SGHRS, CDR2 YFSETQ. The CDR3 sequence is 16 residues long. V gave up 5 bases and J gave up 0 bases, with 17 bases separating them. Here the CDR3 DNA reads TGCGCCAGCAGGTTGCGCGCTCCCTCGTACCAAGAGACCCAGTACTTC. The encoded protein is CASRLRAPSYQETQYF.

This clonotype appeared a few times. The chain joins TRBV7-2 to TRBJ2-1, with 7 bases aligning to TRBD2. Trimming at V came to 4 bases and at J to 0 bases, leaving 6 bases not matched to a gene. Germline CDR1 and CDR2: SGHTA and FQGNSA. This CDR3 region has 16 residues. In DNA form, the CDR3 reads TGTGCCAGCAGCTCAACCGGGACTACCTCCTACAATGAGCAGTTCTTC. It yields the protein CASSSTGTTSYNEQFF.

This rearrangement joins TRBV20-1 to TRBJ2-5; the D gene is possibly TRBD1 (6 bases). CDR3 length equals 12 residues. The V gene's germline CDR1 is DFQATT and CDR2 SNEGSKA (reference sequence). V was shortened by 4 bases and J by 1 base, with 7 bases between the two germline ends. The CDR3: CSANRAQETQYF. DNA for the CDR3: TGCAGTGCTAACAGGGCCCAAGAGACCCAGTACTTC.

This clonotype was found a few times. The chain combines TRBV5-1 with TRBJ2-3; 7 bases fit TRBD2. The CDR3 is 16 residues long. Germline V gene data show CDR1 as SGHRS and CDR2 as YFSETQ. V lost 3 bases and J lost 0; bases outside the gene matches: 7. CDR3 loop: CASSWGMGGSTDTQYF. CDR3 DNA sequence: TGCGCCAGCAGCTGGGGCATGGGGGGGAGCACAGATACGCAGTATTTT.

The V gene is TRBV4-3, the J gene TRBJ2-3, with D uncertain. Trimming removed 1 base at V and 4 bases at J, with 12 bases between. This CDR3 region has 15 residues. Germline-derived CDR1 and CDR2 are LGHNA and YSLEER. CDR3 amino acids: CASSQGVGNSDTQYF. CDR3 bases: TGCGCCAGCAGCCAAGGGGTAGGGAACTCAGATACGCAGTATTTT.

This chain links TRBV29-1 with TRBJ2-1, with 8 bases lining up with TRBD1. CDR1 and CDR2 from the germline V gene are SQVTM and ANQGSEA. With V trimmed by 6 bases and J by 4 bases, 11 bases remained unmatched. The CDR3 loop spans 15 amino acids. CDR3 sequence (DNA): TGCAGCGTCCCCCGACAGGGGCGAAGGTACAATGAGCAGTTCTTC. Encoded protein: CSVPRQGRRYNEQFF.

CDR3 in DNA: TGTGCCAGCAGCTACAGGGTACATGGCACTGAAGCTTTCTTT. Protein sequence: CASSYRVHGTEAFF. The rearrangement joins TRBV28 to TRBJ1-1, with D perhaps TRBD1 (6 bases). Germline V CDR1 and CDR2: MDHEN, SYDVKM. V was cut by 6 bases and J by 4 bases, with 15 bases left in between. There are 14 residues in the CDR3.

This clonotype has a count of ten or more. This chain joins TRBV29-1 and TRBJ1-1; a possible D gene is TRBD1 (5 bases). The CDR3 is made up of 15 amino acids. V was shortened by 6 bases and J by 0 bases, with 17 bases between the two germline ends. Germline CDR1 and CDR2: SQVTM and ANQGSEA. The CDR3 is CSVRDGGNLNTEAFF. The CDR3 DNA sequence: TGCAGCGTGAGGGACGGAGGAAATTTGAACACTGAAGCTTTCTTT.

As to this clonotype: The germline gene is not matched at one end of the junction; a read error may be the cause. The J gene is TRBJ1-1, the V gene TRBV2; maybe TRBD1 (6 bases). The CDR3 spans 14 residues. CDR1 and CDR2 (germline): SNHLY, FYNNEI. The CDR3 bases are TGTGCCAGCAGTAAGCAGGGGCACGCCACTGAAGTTTTCTTT. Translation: CASSKQGHATEVFF.

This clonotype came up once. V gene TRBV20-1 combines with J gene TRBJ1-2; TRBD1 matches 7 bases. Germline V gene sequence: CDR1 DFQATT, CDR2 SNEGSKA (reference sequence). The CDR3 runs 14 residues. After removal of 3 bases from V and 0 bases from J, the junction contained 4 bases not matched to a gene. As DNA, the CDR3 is TGCAGTGCTAGCCCCGGGACAGCTAACTATGGCTACACCTTC. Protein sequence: CSASPGTANYGYTF.